This T cell receptor (beta chain) was recovered during a study of siplizumab effects on memory and regulatory T cells (dated by TCRdb to the late 2010s). Describing the broader study: The study examined how the anti-CD2 antibody siplizumab affects alloreactive T-cell subsets in allogeneic mixed lymphocyte reactions built from human PBMCs.

The junction carries 13 bases between V and J, which are trimmed by 1 base and 2 bases respectively. The CDR3 numbers 16 residues from cysteine through phenylalanine. The sequence is cut down to CDR3 DNA, 48 bases in frame from base 1. The germline V gene (reference sequence) specifies SEHNR as CDR1 and FQNEAQ as CDR2. Details on this clone: Its antigen is unknown. Base qualities are not provided; no much larger clone lies one nucleotide away.

Sorted unstimulated T cells and proliferating T cells recovered from mixed lymphocyte reactions underwent TCRbeta CDR3 sequencing. Fresh whole blood from roughly ten HLA-typed healthy donors was used to isolate PBMCs. General study outcomes and caveats: Whether proliferating Tregs from siplizumab cultures actually had suppressive function was not functionally confirmed. Because sequences at frequencies below about 10^-5 were poorly captured, only a minor fraction of alloreactive clones could be mapped back to unstimulated subsets. Siplizumab significantly reduced the cumulative frequency of alloreactive sequences traceable to unstimulated CD4+ memory T cells. About 80-97% of proliferating CD4+ or CD8+ clones could not be given a naive or memory phenotype. Among mappable alloreactive CD4+ clones, the Treg-derived fraction averaged around 63% with siplizumab versus roughly 25% in control reactions. Greater diversity appeared to be present in unstimulated naive T cells than in memory T cells, and a substantial contribution to the alloresponse seemed to be made by naive cells.

Preparation of the library involved the immunoSEQ multiplex PCR assay. Approximately 93,000 TCR templates per sample were assayed by the deep sequencing platform. Genomic DNA extracted from sorted T cells was used for TCRbeta CDR3 sequencing. The authors processed their data as follows. The R programming language was used for clonal analysis of TCRbeta CDR3 data. Alloreactive CD4+ and CD8+ clones were identified by comparing unstimulated samples to CFSE-low samples taken after the reaction. By matching sequences to the repertoires of sorted unstimulated Treg and non-Treg cells, each alloreactive CD4+ clone was assigned a regulatory or non-regulatory origin. TCRdb's version of the immuneACCESS table is confined to in-frame rearrangements and falls short of the full clone set. An unresolved V gene accounts for under half of the shortfall where checked; the remainder is of unknown origin. D and trimming come from the DNA, and the V and J calls and clone size come from that table. The sample data list over 65,000 clones, and roughly 94% of these were observed just once. The leading ten clones occupy 15% to 20% of the sample.

Recombination linked TRBV7-9 to TRBJ2-3; the D gene is possibly TRBD1, with 6 bases matching. Input material: CD8+ T cells sorted from blood. The TCR originated in a human donor in good health. The CDR3 here reads CASSLGGQNPTDTQYF. The bases read TGTGCCAGCAGCTTAGGGGGGCAGAACCCCACAGATACGCAGTATTTT.